These 30 T cell receptor beta chains originate from one sample sequenced in a study of monozygotic twins with inflammatory bowel disease. From its re-call of the 5' RACE reads, TCRdb lists each CDR3 protein once, without DNA. Recorded for this sample: approximately 330,000 distinct CDR3 sequences. What was sequenced was blood. The receptors stem from a human donor with ulcerative colitis or Crohn's disease, or a healthy co-twin of an affected twin (not recorded which).

The gene calls are TRBV10-2 and TRBJ2-7; no DNA is available, so the TRBD2 call from TCRdb remains unchecked. Germline loops: CDR1 WSHSY, CDR2 SAAADI. CDR3 length: 16 amino acids. Here the CDR3 reads CASSESRLAGNYEQYF.

The chain is built from TRBV3-1 and TRBJ1-1; TCRdb reports TRBD1, a call that lacks DNA to check it against. CDR1 and CDR2 (germline): LGHDT, YNNKEL (reference sequence). The CDR3 has 15 residues. CDR3 residues: CASSLTGRLNTEAFF.

V usage is TRBV6-2 or TRBV6-3 and J usage is TRBJ2-7; as DNA is missing, the TRBD1 call by TCRdb cannot be tested. The CDR3 contains 15 residues. Germline V gives CDR1 MNHEY, CDR2 SVGEGT. CDR3 sequence: CASSAGTAFSYEQYF.

The chain recombines TRBV4-1 with TRBJ2-1. The CDR3 covers 12 residues. CDR1 and CDR2 (germline): MGHRA, YSYEKL. CDR3 residues: CASSPPSGEQFF.

This chain uses TRBV28 with TRBJ1-1; the D call from TCRdb, TRBD1, cannot be confirmed without DNA. CDR3 length: 12 amino acids. Germline CDR1 is MDHEN and CDR2 is SYDVKM. CDR3 residues: CASSFPGADAFF.

The chain is built from TRBV12-3 or TRBV12-4 and TRBJ2-2; TCRdb's assignment of TRBD2 cannot be checked, as there is no DNA. The CDR3 sequence is 16 residues long. The CDR3 reads CASSRRLAGNTGELFF.

The gene calls are TRBV5-1 and TRBJ1-1; TCRdb lists TRBD1, though no DNA is available to test this call. The CDR3 totals 15 residues. CDR1 is SGHRS, CDR2 YFSETQ, per germline. CDR3 loop: CASSLQDRMGTEAFF.

The rearrangement uses TRBV6-5 and TRBJ2-3. CDR3 length equals 13 residues. Germline CDR1 MNHEY, CDR2 SVGAGI. The CDR3: CAVKNQNTDTQYF.

This chain joins TRBV20-1 and TRBJ2-3. The germline gives CDR1 DFQATT, CDR2 SNEGSKA (reference sequence). The CDR3 totals 13 residues. The CDR3 reads CSARGGITDTQYF.

The chain couples TRBV19 to TRBJ1-1; TCRdb returns TRBD1, unconfirmable since there is no DNA. Germline V gene data show CDR1 as LNHDA and CDR2 as SQIVND (reference sequence). The CDR3 covers 15 residues. CDR3 region: CASSISQGAVFSAFF.

The rearrangement joins TRBV20-1 to TRBJ2-2; TCRdb names TRBD1, which stays unverified in the absence of DNA. The CDR3 is 13 residues long. The germline gives CDR1 DFQATT, CDR2 SNEGSKA (reference sequence). Here the CDR3 reads CSATDRGPGELFF.

The J gene is TRBJ1-1, the V gene TRBV15. Germline V lookup: CDR1 LNHNV, CDR2 YYDKDF (reference sequence). This CDR3 spans 15 amino acids. The CDR3 is CATRLIGASNTEAFF.

The chain uses TRBV18 and TRBJ2-3; TCRdb designates TRBD2, a call that cannot be tested without DNA. The CDR3 runs to 15 residues. Germline CDR1 KGHSH, CDR2 LQKENI. The CDR3 is CASSPNEGSLGTQYF.

The chain uses TRBV7-9 and TRBJ2-3; the D call from TCRdb, TRBD1, cannot be confirmed without DNA. Germline V lookup: CDR1 SEHNR, CDR2 FQNEAQ (reference sequence). CDR3 length equals 14 residues. This CDR3 is CASSGTGRTDTQYF.

The chain has TRBV20-1 and TRBJ2-4; TCRdb gives TRBD2 as the D gene, but with no DNA this cannot be confirmed. In germline, CDR1 is DFQATT, CDR2 SNEGSKA (reference sequence). The length of the CDR3 is 16 residues. CDR3 in amino acids: CSAREGLAGAKNIQYF.

The rearrangement links TRBV5-1 to TRBJ2-7; TCRdb's assignment of TRBD2 cannot be checked, as there is no DNA. This CDR3 region has 19 residues. Looked up from germline, CDR1 is SGHRS and CDR2 is YFSETQ. The chain's CDR3 is CASSLGLASSTRYSYEQYF.

The chain joins TRBV7-9 to TRBJ2-7. Germline loops: CDR1 SEHNR, CDR2 FQNEAQ (reference sequence). The CDR3 has 13 residues. This CDR3 is CASSLGKVDEQYF.

V gene TRBV30 combines with J gene TRBJ1-6. This CDR3 contains 13 residues. From germline, CDR1 is GTSNPN and CDR2 SVGIG (reference sequence). CDR3 sequence: CAWSEEVLSPLHF. The whole variable domain, remainder taken from reference TRBV30 and TRBJ1-6, is SQTIHQWPATLVQPVGSPLSLECTVEGTSNPNLYWYRQAAGRGLQLLFYSVGIGQISSEVPQNLSASRPQDRQFILSSKKLLLSDSGFYLCAWSEEVLSPLHFGNGTRLTVT.

The rearrangement joins TRBV2 to TRBJ2-3; the D call from TCRdb, TRBD2, cannot be confirmed without DNA. The CDR3 extends over 14 amino acids. Germline CDR1 is SNHLY and CDR2 is FYNNEI. This chain's CDR3 is CASNDGSYTDTQYF.

The chain combines TRBV6-2 or TRBV6-3 with TRBJ2-7. The CDR3 extends over 13 amino acids. Germline CDR1 MNHEY, CDR2 SVGEGT. The CDR3 loop is CASIRQGPYEQYF.

V is TRBV29-1 and J is TRBJ1-1. The CDR3 spans 13 residues. Germline CDR1 reads SQVTM; CDR2 reads ANQGSEA. CDR3 in amino acids: CSVGSGSNTEAFF.

The rearrangement uses TRBV10-3 and TRBJ2-5; TCRdb selects TRBD1, and the lack of DNA leaves this call unchecked. In germline, CDR1 is ENHRY, CDR2 SYGVKD. The CDR3 is 14 residues long. The CDR3 region is CAISDRGGGETQYF.

V usage is TRBV7-2 and J usage is TRBJ1-2. CDR3 size: 16 residues. In germline, CDR1 is SGHTA, CDR2 FQGNSA. This CDR3 reads CASSYTRLQAYYGYTF.

This chain uses TRBV20-1 with TRBJ2-5; there is no DNA to check the TCRdb D call of TRBD2. Germline V gene data show CDR1 as DFQATT and CDR2 as SNEGSKA (reference sequence). This CDR3 region has 14 residues. CDR3 in amino acids: CSASLSGGAETQYF.

This rearrangement joins TRBV12-3 or TRBV12-4 to TRBJ2-4; lacking DNA, the TRBD2 call made by TCRdb goes unchecked. The CDR3 is 15 residues long. The CDR3 is CASSFVGVTKNIQYF.

The gene calls are TRBV10-3 and TRBJ1-6; without DNA, the TCRdb call of TRBD1 cannot be checked. Germline assignment: CDR1 ENHRY and CDR2 SYGVKD. The CDR3 extends over 14 amino acids. CDR3 region: CAISESPPGSPLHF.

V usage is TRBV4-1 and J usage is TRBJ1-2; with no DNA, the TCRdb D assignment of TRBD1 cannot be verified. The germline gives CDR1 MGHRA, CDR2 YSYEKL. CDR3 length: 15 residues. Here the CDR3 reads CASSQAQGDNYGYTF.

The gene calls are TRBV15 and TRBJ2-7; the TCRdb call, TRBD2, lacks DNA for checking. The germline gives CDR1 LNHNV, CDR2 YYDKDF (reference sequence). This CDR3 is built from 15 residues. CDR3 sequence: CATSYQASGSYEQYF. Full variable domain (outside the CDR3, taken from reference TRBV15 and TRBJ2-7): DAMVIQNPRYQVTQFGKPVTLSCSQTLNHNVMYWYQQKSSQAPKLLFHYYDKDFNNEADTPDNFQSRRPNTSFCFLDIRSPGLGDTAMYLCATSYQASGSYEQYFGPGTRLTVT.

The CDR3 sequence is CASSLVFSAEQFF. The chain links TRBV5-1 to TRBJ2-1. This CDR3 has 13 residues. Germline-derived CDR1 and CDR2 are SGHRS and YFSETQ. Complete variable domain (other parts from reference TRBV5-1 and TRBJ2-1): KAGVTQTPRYLIKTRGQQVTLSCSPISGHRSVSWYQQTPGQGLQFLFEYFSETQRNKGNFPGRFSGRQFSNSRSEMNVSTLELGDSALYLCASSLVFSAEQFFGPGTRLTVL.

The CDR3: CASSLGGRRTGELFF. The V call is TRBV5-6, the J call TRBJ2-2; there is no DNA to check the TCRdb D call of TRBD2. CDR3 length equals 15 residues. CDR1 and CDR2 from the germline V gene are SGHDT and YYEEEE.